The source of this T cell receptor (beta chain) is a study of T cells after yellow fever vaccination. Study-level points and caveats: Most primary-vaccination clones reappeared after the booster (about 95% CD4, roughly 88% CD8). Highly abundant clonotypes carried over from the bulk population could end up in FACS-sorted repertoires as contaminants.

Turning to this clonotype: The antigen remains unidentified.

Making TCR cDNA involved 5'RACE template switching, which added UMIs and a universal primer site. MiXCR, applied by TCRdb to the 5' RACE reads, yields one record per CDR3 protein. The sample contains approximately 350,000 distinct CDR3 sequences, around 10% of which appear only once. Germline CDR1 SGHDT, CDR2 YYEEEE. The CDR3 contains 15 residues. V lost 4 bases and J 2 bases, leaving 13 bases between the germline ends. The TCR originated in a man aged 18-30 years who received the YFV17D yellow fever vaccine. This material consisted of PBMCs, taken on the day of the first yellow fever vaccination. V and J are TRBV5-6 and TRBJ2-1, with no clear D. The CDR3 spells CASSDKGRTYNEQFF. The CDR3, as DNA: TGTGCCAGCAGCGATAAAGGACGTACCTACAATGAGCAGTTCTTC.